The clone carrying this TCR beta chain was counted once. The data stem from a study of technical replicates of blood from a few donors. Clones were read by immunoSEQ multiplex PCR, and TCRdb kept only the in-frame ones, dropping some. The table has over 85,000 clones, over 90% seen once. The specimen was T cells isolated from PBMCs. The sequence was collected from a human donor in good health.

The CDR3 sequence is CASSLGTGAYEQYF. CDR3 nucleotide sequence: TGTGCCAGCAGTCTTGGGACAGGGGCCTACGAGCAGTACTTC. The V call is TRBV6-5, the J call TRBJ2-7; 10 nucleotides line up with TRBD1. V trimming: 5 bases; J trimming: 2 bases; junction bases outside the gene matches: 3. The CDR3 consists of 14 residues. Looked up from germline, CDR1 is MNHEY and CDR2 is SVGAGI.